The sequence of this T cell receptor beta chain was determined in a study of blood T cells in healthy people across ages. Overall study results and limits: Long-lived donors exceeded aged donors in naive CD4+ cells and diversity.

Combining a sample-barcoded 5' primer with a J-beta primer mix, a second PCR ran for roughly 7 to 12 cycles. TCRdb called the 5' RACE reads again in MiXCR, with one record for every CDR3 protein. In the table there are 700,000 or so distinct CDR3 sequences, over 20% of which are singletons. The CDR3 has 14 amino acids. Trimming stripped 0 bases from V and 7 bases from J, with 10 bases between. Germline CDR1 is SGHRS and CDR2 is YFSETQ. The people who gave samples were healthy Caucasians from Russia, aged roughly 6 to 90. Comments on this clonotype: Its cognate antigen is unknown.

Source material: blood. The chain recombines TRBV5-1 with TRBJ1-4; D not resolved. This clonotype was sampled from a man in his 70s in good health. CDR3 in DNA: TGCGCCAGCAGCTTGGCCGGGTCTAGTGAAAAACTGTTTTTT. Encoded protein: CASSLAGSSEKLFF.